A single sample gave rise to the 13 T cell receptor beta chains below, sequenced in a study of blood T cell repertoires in COVID-19. The protocol was immunoSEQ multiplex PCR, while the TCRdb copy is restricted to in-frame clones and leaves out a portion. This table has over 85,000 clones, over 85% appearing once. Sample: peripheral blood. These receptors originate from a woman in her forties or fifties with COVID-19, enrolled during active disease.

This chain uses TRBV28 with TRBJ1-4; 8 nucleotides line up with TRBD1. Unmatched junction bases numbered 10, after V lost 6 bases and J lost 7 bases. The germline gives CDR1 MDHEN, CDR2 SYDVKM. The CDR3 contains 15 residues. CDR3: CASSPDRVLTEKLFF. As DNA, the CDR3 is TGTGCCAGCAGCCCGGACAGGGTTTTGACTGAAAAACTGTTTTTT. The complete variable domain, with remaining parts taken from reference TRBV28 and TRBJ1-4, reads DVKVTQSSRYLVKRTGEKVFLECVQDMDHENMFWYRQDPGLGLRLIYFSYDVKMKEKGDIPEGYSVSREKKERFSLILESASTNQTSMYLCASSPDRVLTEKLFFGSGTQLSVL.

The chain combines TRBV19 with TRBJ2-2, with a possible D match to TRBD2 (7 bases). The germline CDR1 and CDR2 sequences are LNHDA and SQIVND (reference sequence). V was pared by 5 bases and J by 0 bases, with 19 bases between. This CDR3 has 18 amino acids. This chain's CDR3 is CASSGGAGLISNTGELFF. DNA for the CDR3: TGTGCCAGTAGTGGGGGGGCAGGCCTAATCTCGAACACCGGGGAGCTGTTTTTT.

This CDR3 is CASSLGLRRASGWYEQFF. CDR3 nucleotides: TGTGCCAGCAGCTTAGGCCTCCGTCGGGCTAGCGGGTGGTATGAGCAGTTCTTC. V gene TRBV7-2 combines with J gene TRBJ2-1, with 8 bases matching TRBD2. The CDR3 length is 18 residues. Germline V gene lookup returns CDR1 SGHTA and CDR2 FQGNSA. V gave up 1 base and J gave up 8 bases; unmatched junction bases: 16.

This sequence joins TRBV6-6 and TRBJ2-2; TRBD1 matches at 9 bases. This CDR3 spans 16 amino acids. Germline CDR1 MNHNY, CDR2 SVGAGI (reference sequence). V trimming: 7 bases; J trimming: 4 bases; junction bases outside the gene matches: 10. CDR3 DNA sequence: TGTGCCAGCACCCCTCCGGGACAGGGCTTCACCGGGGAGCTGTTTTTT. Protein sequence: CASTPPGQGFTGELFF.

In DNA form, the CDR3 reads TGCGCCAGCAGCCAGTCCCCCGGGGAGCAGTACTTC. Residues: CASSQSPGEQYF. The chain recombines TRBV4-1 with TRBJ2-7; D unresolved. The CDR3 length is 12 residues. Looked up from germline, CDR1 is MGHRA and CDR2 is YSYEKL. V lost 3 bases to trimming and J lost 7 bases, with 10 bases between them.

The table lists this clone with a few counts. V usage is TRBV4-1 and J usage is TRBJ1-2, with D hard to call. Between the trimmed V and J ends, which lost 1 base and 6 bases, there was a span of 9 bases. Germline V gene sequence: CDR1 MGHRA, CDR2 YSYEKL. The CDR3 runs 13 residues. The CDR3 loop is CASSQVGGNGYTF. CDR3 bases: TGCGCCAGCAGCCAAGTAGGAGGGAATGGCTACACCTTC.

This chain uses TRBV15 with TRBJ1-2; no definite D call. V was cut by 1 base and J by 8 bases, with 11 bases left in between. CDR3 size: 13 residues. The germline CDR1 and CDR2 sequences are LNHNV and YYDKDF (reference sequence). CDR3: CATSRGSTRGYTF. CDR3 sequence (DNA): TGTGCCACCAGCAGAGGATCAACCCGGGGCTACACCTTC.

This chain joins TRBV11-2 and TRBJ1-1; D gene unclear. Trimming pared 5 bases from V and 4 bases from J, leaving 14 bases between. CDR3 size: 14 residues. Germline CDR1 is SGHAT and CDR2 is FQNNGV. The CDR3 here is CASSTSTRVTEAFF. The CDR3 nucleotides are TGTGCCAGCAGCACAAGTACTCGGGTCACTGAAGCTTTCTTT.

The rearrangement uses TRBV25-1 and TRBJ1-1; D not resolved. V shed 0 bases and J shed 7 bases, with 15 bases lying between them. The CDR3 loop spans 15 amino acids. Germline V gene data show CDR1 as MGHDK and CDR2 as SYGVNS. The DNA for the CDR3 is TGTGCCAGCAGTGAATATAGGAGCGGAGACGGTGAAGCTTTCTTT. It yields the protein CASSEYRSGDGEAFF.

J is TRBJ2-3 and V is TRBV6-5, with D unclear. This CDR3 has 14 amino acids. V gave up 5 bases and J gave up 1 base, with 10 bases separating them. Germline CDR1 and CDR2: MNHEY and SVGAGI. CDR3 bases: TGTGCCAGCAGTCAACGCTTAGGCACAGATACGCAGTATTTT. Protein: CASSQRLGTDTQYF.

CDR3 DNA: TGTGCCAGCAGCCTCCGGAAGGGGCCCAGCTCCTATAATTCACCCCTCCACTTT. As protein: CASSLRKGPSSYNSPLHF. J is TRBJ1-6 and V is TRBV5-4, with D perhaps TRBD1 (5 bases). V lost 4 bases and J 0 bases, leaving 17 bases between the germline ends. The germline V gene has CDR1 SGHNT and CDR2 YYREEE (reference sequence). This CDR3 comprises 18 residues.

The chain recombines TRBV4-1 with TRBJ1-5, with 9 bases lining up with TRBD1. The germline gives CDR1 MGHRA, CDR2 YSYEKL. This CDR3 is 17 amino acids long. The trim removed 5 bases at V and 5 bases at J, leaving 13 bases unmatched. The CDR3 here is CASSAGPGQGKYQPQHF. The CDR3, as DNA: TGCGCCAGCAGCGCCGGACCGGGACAGGGAAAATATCAGCCCCAGCATTTT.

The gene calls are TRBV24-1 and TRBJ2-3; TRBD2 agrees at 7 bases. CDR1 KGHDR and CDR2 SFDVKD come from the germline V gene. CDR3 length: 16 residues. The V and J ends lost 2 bases and 2 bases, in that order; junction bases with no gene match: 6. The CDR3 here is CATSDSWEGNTDTQYF. CDR3 in DNA: TGTGCCACCAGTGATTCATGGGAGGGAAACACAGATACGCAGTATTTT.